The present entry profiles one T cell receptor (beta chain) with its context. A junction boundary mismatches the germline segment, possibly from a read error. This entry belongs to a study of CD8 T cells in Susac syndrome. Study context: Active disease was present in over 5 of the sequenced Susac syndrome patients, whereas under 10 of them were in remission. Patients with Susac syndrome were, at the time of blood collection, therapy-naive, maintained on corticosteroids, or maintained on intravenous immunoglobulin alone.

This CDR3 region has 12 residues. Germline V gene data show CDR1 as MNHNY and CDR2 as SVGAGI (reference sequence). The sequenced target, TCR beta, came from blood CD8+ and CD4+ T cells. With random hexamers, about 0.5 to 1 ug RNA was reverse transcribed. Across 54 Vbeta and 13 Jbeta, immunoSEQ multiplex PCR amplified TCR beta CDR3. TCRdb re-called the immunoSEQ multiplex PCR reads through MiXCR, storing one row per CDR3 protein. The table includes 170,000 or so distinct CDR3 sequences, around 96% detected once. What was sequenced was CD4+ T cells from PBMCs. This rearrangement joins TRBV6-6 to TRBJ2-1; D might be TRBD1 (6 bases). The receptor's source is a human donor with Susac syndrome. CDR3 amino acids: CASSDNPGQLIF. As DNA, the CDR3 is TGTGCCAGCAGCGACAACCCCGGACAGTTAATCTTC.